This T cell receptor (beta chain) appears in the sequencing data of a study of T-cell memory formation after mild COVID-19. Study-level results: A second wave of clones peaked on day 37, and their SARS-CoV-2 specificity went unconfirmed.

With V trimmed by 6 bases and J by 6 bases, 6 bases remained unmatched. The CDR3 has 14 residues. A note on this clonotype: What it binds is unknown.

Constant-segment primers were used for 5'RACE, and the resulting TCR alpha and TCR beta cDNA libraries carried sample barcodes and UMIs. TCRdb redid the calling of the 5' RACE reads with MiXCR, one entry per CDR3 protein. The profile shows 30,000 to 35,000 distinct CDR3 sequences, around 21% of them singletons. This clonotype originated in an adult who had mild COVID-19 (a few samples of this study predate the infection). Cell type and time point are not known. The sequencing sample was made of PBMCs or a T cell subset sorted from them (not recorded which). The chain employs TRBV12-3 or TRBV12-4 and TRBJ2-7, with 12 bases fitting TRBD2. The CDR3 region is CASSNLAGGPEQYF. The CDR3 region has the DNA TGTGCCAGCAGCAACCTAGCGGGAGGGCCCGAGCAGTACTTC.